These 32 T cell receptor beta chains share one sample of origin, sequenced in a study of CD4+ T cells in melanoma. TCRdb keeps only in-frame clones here, not all; method: immunoSEQ multiplex PCR. The sample records some 15,000 clones, 60% to 70% being singletons. Sequenced input: cells from a culture (not recorded whether cultured in vitro). The receptors stem from a human donor with melanoma.

This clone is medium-sized. The CDR3 coding sequence is TGTGCCAGCAGCTTGACGGGGAAGGGGGCAGATGGCTACACCTTC. Translation gives CASSLTGKGADGYTF. The rearrangement links TRBV5-4 to TRBJ1-2, with 7 bases lining up with TRBD1. The CDR3 totals 15 residues. J gave up 6 bases and V 1 base, and 9 bases lay outside the gene matches. The V gene's germline CDR1 is SGHNT and CDR2 YYREEE (reference sequence).

The count of this clone is one. V is TRBV9 and J is TRBJ1-5; D perhaps matches TRBD1 (6 bases). This CDR3 comprises 15 residues. V lost 3 bases and J 6 bases, leaving 16 bases between the germline ends. Germline assignment: CDR1 SGDLS and CDR2 YYNGEE. The CDR3 nucleotides read TGTGCCAGCAGCGCAGGAAAGGGGGTAGGTCAGCCCCAGCATTTT. Protein: CASSAGKGVGQPQHF.

This sequence joins TRBV18 and TRBJ2-1; unclear D gene. The length of the CDR3 is 16 residues. Germline loops: CDR1 KGHSH, CDR2 LQKENI. The ends were cut back, 3 bases at V and 7 bases at J, with 19 bases in the middle. The CDR3 coding sequence is TGTGCCAGCTCACCCGGTAGATCCCTTTTGGGGAATGAGCAGTTCTTC. Translation: CASSPGRSLLGNEQFF.

V and J are TRBV29-1 and TRBJ1-4; no firm D call. V was shortened by 5 bases and J by 0 bases, with 4 bases between the two germline ends. The CDR3 runs to 12 residues. Germline lookup yields CDR1 SQVTM and CDR2 ANQGSEA. The CDR3 sequence is CSVNATNEKLFF. CDR3 DNA sequence: TGCAGCGTTAATGCAACTAATGAAAAACTGTTTTTT.

By sample fraction, this clone is medium-sized. Written as DNA, the CDR3 is TGTGCCAGCAGTCCTGGTGTTGGGGGGCGGGAGACCCAGTACTTC. Protein: CASSPGVGGRETQYF. This chain uses TRBV6-5 with TRBJ2-5, with D tentatively TRBD1 or TRBD2 (6 bases each). CDR1 and CDR2 (germline): MNHEY, SVGAGI. The CDR3 has 15 amino acids. V was trimmed by 5 bases and J by 5 bases, leaving 18 bases between them.

This clone was observed once. The rearrangement uses TRBV6-5 and TRBJ2-3; D is ambiguous. Germline V CDR1 and CDR2: MNHEY, SVGAGI. There are 12 residues in the CDR3. V was cut by 8 bases and J by 3 bases, with 9 bases left in between. The CDR3 nucleotides are TGTGCCAGCCAGTCGACGACAGATACGCAGTATTTT. It codes for CASQSTTDTQYF.

The rearrangement joins TRBV7-3 to TRBJ1-6; D is unclear. Germline CDR1 and CDR2: SGHTA and FQGTGA. Trimming shortened V by 5 bases and J by 5 bases, and 10 bases separated the two germline ends. The CDR3 is 14 residues long. The DNA of the CDR3 is TGTGCCAGCAGCCTACTAGCCCATAATTCACCCCTCCACTTT. Translation: CASSLLAHNSPLHF.

The chain is built from TRBV5-1 and TRBJ1-6, with 8 bases aligning to TRBD1. Germline CDR1 reads SGHRS; CDR2 reads YFSETQ. V gave up 5 bases and J gave up 6 bases; unmatched junction bases: 7. The CDR3 spans 15 residues. CDR3: CASSRADRVNSPLHF. The CDR3 nucleotides read TGCGCCAGCAGTAGGGCGGACAGGGTTAATTCACCCCTCCACTTT.

This sequence joins TRBV7-3 and TRBJ1-2, with a possible D match to TRBD1 (6 bases). Germline CDR1 is SGHTA and CDR2 is FQGTGA. The CDR3 is 13 amino acids. V was cut by 5 bases and J by 4 bases, with 11 bases left in between. This CDR3 reads CASSLDSGYGYTF. The CDR3 DNA follows: TGTGCCAGCAGCCTGGACAGCGGCTATGGCTACACCTTC.

The chain employs TRBV6-5 and TRBJ1-2; TRBD1 matches 8 bases. The germline V gene has CDR1 MNHEY and CDR2 SVGAGI. The CDR3 has 14 amino acids. The J segment lost 2 bases and the V segment lost 6 bases, leaving 5 bases of the junction unmatched. The CDR3 sequence is CASRRTGPNYGYTF. In DNA, the CDR3 is TGTGCCAGCAGACGGACAGGGCCCAACTATGGCTACACCTTC.

The chain links TRBV18 to TRBJ2-7; D call uncertain. The CDR3 has 14 residues. V lost 5 bases and J 0 bases, leaving 11 bases between the germline ends. Germline V gene data show CDR1 as KGHSH and CDR2 as LQKENI. CDR3 sequence: CASSFYADSYEQYF. In DNA, the CDR3 is TGTGCCAGCTCATTCTACGCAGACTCCTACGAGCAGTACTTC.

The chain recombines TRBV5-1 with TRBJ2-5; 9 positions match TRBD2. Germline V lookup: CDR1 SGHRS, CDR2 YFSETQ. This CDR3 has 14 amino acids. V shed 4 bases and J 5 bases; nucleotides not matched to a gene: 6. As DNA, the CDR3 is TGCGCCAGCAGCGGGAGCGGGGGGATGGAGACCCAGTACTTC. It encodes CASSGSGGMETQYF.

This chain joins TRBV10-3 and TRBJ2-3; D unclear. Deletions cut 2 bases from V and 6 bases from J, with 3 bases between. The CDR3 runs to 11 residues. CDR1 and CDR2 (germline): ENHRY, SYGVKD. In DNA, the CDR3 is TGTGCCATCAGTGAGCGGGATACGCAGTATTTT. Translation: CAISERDTQYF.

The chain couples TRBV12-5 to TRBJ2-7; D is undetermined. The V gene's germline CDR1 is LGHNT and CDR2 FRNRAP. Deletions cut 3 bases from V and 1 base from J, with 16 bases between. The length of the CDR3 is 16 residues. CDR3 bases: TGTGCTAGTGGTTTCTTTTCTCCACAGTTGTCCTACGAGCAGTACTTC. It translates to CASGFFSPQLSYEQYF.

The chain recombines TRBV11-2 with TRBJ2-1; TRBD1 aligns across 7 bases. The V gene's germline CDR1 is SGHAT and CDR2 FQNNGV. V lost 5 bases, J lost 4 bases, and 8 bases stayed unmatched. The CDR3 totals 15 residues. CDR3 loop: CASSQGDRRYNEQFF. CDR3 nucleotide sequence: TGTGCCAGCAGCCAGGGGGACCGCCGATACAATGAGCAGTTCTTC.

This clone was seen a few times. This chain uses TRBV4-1 with TRBJ2-2, with D possibly matching TRBD1 (5 bases). This CDR3 has 15 residues. Per the germline V gene, CDR1 is MGHRA and CDR2 is YSYEKL. V lost 6 bases and J lost 5, with 16 bases in between. Here the CDR3 DNA reads TGCGCCAGCAGGTATCGAGCAGGGTTGACCGGGGAGCTGTTTTTT. This translates into CASRYRAGLTGELFF.

This rearrangement joins TRBV5-1 to TRBJ2-3, with 8 bases that match TRBD2. The germline gives CDR1 SGHRS, CDR2 YFSETQ. CDR3 length: 16 residues. V shed 4 bases, J shed 2 bases, and the junction held 9 bases outside the gene matches. The CDR3 nucleotides read TGCGCCAGCAGCCCACCACTAGCGGCATACACAGATACGCAGTATTTT. Encoded protein: CASSPPLAAYTDTQYF.

This chain links TRBV6-5 with TRBJ1-4; TRBD1 agrees at 7 bases. The CDR3 has 14 residues. Unmatched junction bases numbered 8, after V lost 6 bases and J lost 7 bases. Germline loops: CDR1 MNHEY, CDR2 SVGAGI. CDR3 nucleotide sequence: TGTGCCAGCAGCTTTTCAGGGGGGAGTGAAAAACTGTTTTTT. This encodes CASSFSGGSEKLFF.

The chain links TRBV7-9 to TRBJ1-2, with 8 bases matching TRBD1. Germline-derived CDR1 and CDR2 are SEHNR and FQNEAQ (reference sequence). V was clipped by 5 bases and J by 4 bases; unmatched bases: 6. This CDR3 region has 14 residues. CDR3: CASSPDGQGYGYTF. The CDR3 DNA sequence: TGTGCCAGCAGCCCTGATGGACAGGGCTATGGCTACACCTTC.

This sequence joins TRBV9 and TRBJ2-3; 7 nucleotides agree with TRBD2. Germline V gene lookup returns CDR1 SGDLS and CDR2 YYNGEE. The CDR3 loop spans 17 amino acids. V shed 0 bases, J shed 2 bases, and the junction held 9 bases outside the gene matches. Here the CDR3 reads CASSVGVRGGDTDTQYF. Here the CDR3 DNA reads TGTGCCAGCAGCGTAGGAGTACGGGGAGGGGACACAGATACGCAGTATTTT.

The chain carries TRBV7-9 and TRBJ2-1; 9 nucleotides align to TRBD2. The CDR3 has 13 amino acids. Unmatched junction bases numbered 6, after V lost 8 bases and J lost 7 bases. Germline loops: CDR1 SEHNR, CDR2 FQNEAQ (reference sequence). CDR3 sequence: CASLRGGANEQFF. CDR3 nucleotide sequence: TGTGCCAGCTTACGCGGGGGGGCGAATGAGCAGTTCTTC.

This chain joins TRBV4-1 and TRBJ2-1; TRBD2 matches at 8 bases. This CDR3 has 15 residues. V dropped 4 bases and J dropped 6; count of bases not matched to a gene: 8. CDR1 and CDR2 (germline): MGHRA, YSYEKL. CDR3 nucleotide sequence: TGCGCCAGCAGCCCGGGGCGGGGGGCCCTCAATGAGCAGTTCTTC. It specifies CASSPGRGALNEQFF.

This clone came up a few times. The chain carries TRBV4-1 and TRBJ1-6; D unclear. Per the germline V gene, CDR1 is MGHRA and CDR2 is YSYEKL. Trimming stripped 1 base from V and 7 bases from J, with 2 bases between. This CDR3 is built from 12 residues. The DNA for the CDR3 is TGCGCCAGCAGCCAAGGAAATTCACCCCTCCACTTT. The encoded protein is CASSQGNSPLHF.

This rearrangement joins TRBV5-5 to TRBJ2-2, with no clear D. CDR1 SGHKS and CDR2 YYEKEE come from the germline V gene (reference sequence). V was cut by 2 bases and J by 4 bases, with 6 bases left in between. This CDR3 region has 13 residues. The CDR3: CASSFFATGELFF. DNA of the CDR3: TGTGCCAGCAGCTTCTTTGCCACCGGGGAGCTGTTTTTT.

J is TRBJ1-1 and V is TRBV10-2, with D perhaps TRBD1 (5 bases). V shed 6 bases and J shed 0 bases, with 8 bases lying between them. The CDR3 is made up of 13 amino acids. Germline V CDR1 and CDR2: WSHSY, SAAADI. CDR3 region: CASRGGLNTEAFF. DNA of the CDR3: TGCGCCAGCAGGGGGGGGTTGAACACTGAAGCTTTCTTT.

The chain couples TRBV14 to TRBJ1-2; 8 bases agree with TRBD1. V dropped 4 bases and J dropped 8; count of bases not matched to a gene: 6. The CDR3 has 13 amino acids. Germline V gives CDR1 SGHDN, CDR2 FVKESK. For the CDR3, the DNA is TGTGCCAGCAGCCCGCGACAGGGGCGAGGCTACACCTTC. The encoded protein is CASSPRQGRGYTF.

The chain uses TRBV5-1 and TRBJ1-5; D may be TRBD1 (5 bases). CDR1 and CDR2 from the germline V gene are SGHRS and YFSETQ. V lost 2 bases and J 6 bases, leaving 15 bases between the germline ends. This CDR3 region has 15 residues. CDR3 coding DNA: TGCGCCAGCAGCTTAGGAGGGGCGGATAGTCAGCCCCAGCATTTT. Amino acids: CASSLGGADSQPQHF.

This clone was found once. The J gene is TRBJ1-3, the V gene TRBV7-8, with 7 positions matching TRBD1. The CDR3 is 15 residues long. Germline loops: CDR1 SGHVS, CDR2 FQNEAQ. V lost 3 bases, J lost 5 bases, and 7 bases stayed unmatched. The CDR3 DNA follows: TGTGCCAGCAGCTTTCAGACAGGGCAAAGAAACACCATATATTTT. This translates into CASSFQTGQRNTIYF.

J is TRBJ2-3 and V is TRBV6-5, with no clear D. Germline V gene lookup returns CDR1 MNHEY and CDR2 SVGAGI. This CDR3 has 15 amino acids. The V gene lost 6 bases and the J gene lost 3 bases, with 16 bases spanning the gap. DNA of the CDR3: TGTGCCAGCAGACAACGGGTGGGAACTACAGATACGCAGTATTTT. The encoded protein is CASRQRVGTTDTQYF.

The genes are TRBV19 and TRBJ2-3; 12 bases agree with TRBD2. J was trimmed by 2 bases and V by 4 bases; bases with no gene match: 10. Per germline, CDR1 LNHDA and CDR2 SQIVND (reference sequence). This CDR3 is built from 18 residues. The CDR3 is CASSKKAGLAGLTDTQYF. The CDR3 DNA is TGTGCCAGTAGTAAAAAGGCGGGACTAGCGGGCCTCACAGATACGCAGTATTTT.

This chain joins TRBV5-1 and TRBJ2-5; no clear D. This CDR3 is 14 amino acids long. V shed 2 bases and J shed 1 base, with 9 bases lying between them. Germline lookup yields CDR1 SGHRS and CDR2 YFSETQ. Here the CDR3 reads CASSLSQPQETQYF. The DNA of the CDR3 is TGCGCCAGCAGCTTAAGTCAGCCCCAAGAGACCCAGTACTTC. The entire variable domain, with the rest obtained from reference TRBV5-1 and TRBJ2-5, is as follows: KAGVTQTPRYLIKTRGQQVTLSCSPISGHRSVSWYQQTPGQGLQFLFEYFSETQRNKGNFPGRFSGRQFSNSRSEMNVSTLELGDSALYLCASSLSQPQETQYFGPGTRLLVL.

The chain links TRBV6-1 to TRBJ2-2; the match to TRBD1 covers 8 bases. The V gene's germline CDR1 is MNHNS and CDR2 SASEGT. V shed 4 bases, J shed 4 bases, and the junction held 2 bases outside the gene matches. The CDR3 length is 14 residues. DNA for the CDR3: TGTGCCAGCAGTGCAGGGGGCGTCACCGGGGAGCTGTTTTTT. Translation gives CASSAGGVTGELFF.